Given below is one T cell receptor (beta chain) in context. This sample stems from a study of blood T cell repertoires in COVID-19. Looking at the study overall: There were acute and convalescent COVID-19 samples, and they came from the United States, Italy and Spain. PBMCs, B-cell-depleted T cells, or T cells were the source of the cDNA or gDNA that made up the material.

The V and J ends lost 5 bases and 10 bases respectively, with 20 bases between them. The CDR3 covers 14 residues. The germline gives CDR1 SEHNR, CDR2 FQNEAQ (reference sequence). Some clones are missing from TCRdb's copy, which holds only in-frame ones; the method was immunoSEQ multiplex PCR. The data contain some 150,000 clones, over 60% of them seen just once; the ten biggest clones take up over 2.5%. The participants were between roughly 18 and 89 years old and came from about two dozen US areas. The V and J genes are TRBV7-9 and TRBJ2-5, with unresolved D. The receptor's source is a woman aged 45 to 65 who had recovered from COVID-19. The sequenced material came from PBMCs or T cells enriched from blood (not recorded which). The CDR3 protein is CASSPPPPVEDQYF. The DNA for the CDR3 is TGTGCCAGCAGCCCCCCCCCGCCGGTTGAGGACCAGTACTTC.